This T cell receptor (beta chain) was identified during a study of T cell changes during pregnancy in multiple sclerosis. Here immunoSEQ multiplex PCR was the method, and the copy in TCRdb shows in-frame clones only, minus some. The sample includes 30,000 to 50,000 clones, around 92% of them seen just once. The CDR3 is 14 residues long. The germline V and J ends were trimmed by 11 bases and 3 bases, with 18 bases remaining between them. The chain carries TRBV23-1 and TRBJ2-3; D possibly corresponds to TRBD2 (5 bases). Being an ORF, TRBV23-1 has a function that is uncertain. Material: CD4+ T cells from peripheral blood mononuclear cells, obtained in the third trimester of pregnancy. The TCR originated in a female donor with multiple sclerosis, enrolled in a pregnancy study. The chain's CDR3 is CAGREGPSTDTQYF. In nucleotides, the CDR3 is TGCGCCGGGAGAGAAGGTCCAAGTACAGATACGCAGTATTTT.